These T cell receptor beta chains were read from a single sample in a study of T cells after yellow fever vaccination. MiXCR, applied by TCRdb to the 5' RACE reads, yields one record per CDR3 protein. The table has nearly 350,000 distinct CDR3 sequences, roughly 7.5% seen once. Sequences were derived from PBMCs, sampled around 45 days after the first yellow fever vaccination. The source is a man aged 18 to 30 who received the YFV17D yellow fever vaccine. Each CDR3 is given without its conserved first and last residue.

v_gene	CDR3aa
TRBV5-5	ASRSGLPLVGQETQY
TRBV7-3	ASSARTGHTDTQY
TRBV7-8	ASSIPEEGEGDEQY
TRBV29-1	SGWIGGGYGYT
TRBV9	ASSVGVGEQY
TRBV7-9	ASSLFRSPLH
TRBV7-8	ASSSGQRSYGYT
TRBV11-2	ASRIPWSSYEQY
TRBV20-1	SALTTGGPGNTIY
TRBV10-3	AISESGVQETQY
TRBV30	AWAPGETQY
TRBV29-1	SVEGGVRANTEAF
TRBV5-1	ASSLAGRQEETQY
TRBV4-3	ASSQERRFRTSGGYNEQF
TRBV30	AWSASRDRRYFNEKLF
TRBV5-1	ASSPPGLAGGADTQY
TRBV7-2	ASSSGLAWGELF
TRBV10-3	AISRDPQGQETQY
TRBV6-2/TRBV6-3	ASSYDGRTGELF
TRBV24-1	ATSDLSSGTGELF
TRBV29-1	SVESGRGPRDTQY
TRBV15	ATSRGTLGRGYGYT
TRBV20-1	SAWTGIDTEAF
TRBV5-1	ASSLGDRGHNEQF
TRBV5-1	ASRQDNYGYT
TRBV12-3/TRBV12-4	ASGPGGLVKLF
TRBV5-1	ASSLGGLRNSGANVLT
TRBV7-2	ASSDQGTGELF
TRBV12-3/TRBV12-4	ASSLAGLTNYGYT
TRBV20-1	SARLQDNTDTQY